The 30 T cell receptor beta chains listed next were all sequenced from one sample in a study of blood T cells in healthy people across ages. It was with a sample-barcoded 5' primer and a J-beta primer mix that a second PCR of roughly 7 to 12 cycles was run. One entry per CDR3 protein results from TCRdb running MiXCR on the 5' RACE reads. Of about 320,000 distinct CDR3 sequences in the sample, roughly 26% were seen once. Sequencing input: blood. The receptors were sampled from a woman aged 70-85 years in good health.

The chain employs TRBV6-2 or TRBV6-3 and TRBJ2-5, with D perhaps matching TRBD1 or TRBD2 (5 bases each). The germline CDR1 and CDR2 sequences are MNHEY and SVGEGT. CDR3 length equals 13 residues. Trimming pared 7 bases from V and 1 base from J, leaving 10 bases between. CDR3 in DNA: TGTGCCAGCACCCGGGACCTCCAAGAGACCCAGTACTTC. This translates into CASTRDLQETQYF.

This clonotype was observed a handful of times. The V gene is TRBV27, the J gene TRBJ1-4, with D maybe TRBD1 (6 bases). In germline, CDR1 is MNHEY, CDR2 SMNVEV (reference sequence). The CDR3 is made up of 13 amino acids. The V and J ends lost 5 bases and 8 bases respectively, with 12 bases between them. CDR3 amino acids: CASSITGGEKLFF. In nucleotides, the CDR3 is TGTGCCAGCAGTATAACCGGGGGCGAAAAACTGTTTTTT.

This clonotype appeared a few times. The chain joins TRBV5-1 to TRBJ2-3; 7 nucleotides align to TRBD1. CDR1 is SGHRS and CDR2 is YFSETQ in the germline V gene. J gave up 0 bases and V 3 bases, and 1 base lay outside the gene matches. CDR3 length: 14 residues. This CDR3 reads CASSSGGSTDTQYF. In nucleotides, the CDR3 is TGCGCCAGCAGCTCAGGGGGTAGCACAGATACGCAGTATTTT.

To note about this clonotype: The conserved final phenylalanine or tryptophan is absent from the CDR3, which likely points to a read error. V and J are TRBV20-1 and TRBJ1-4; TRBD1 matches 9 bases. The germline gives CDR1 DFQATT, CDR2 SNEGSKA (reference sequence). Trimming took 3 bases from V and 8 from J; bases not matched to a gene: 10. This CDR3 is built from 15 residues. CDR3 in amino acids: CSASSFGTGSEKLFS. For the CDR3, the DNA is TGCAGTGCTAGTTCCTTCGGGACAGGGTCCGAAAAACTGTTTTCT.

The genes are TRBV15 and TRBJ2-7; D may match TRBD1 or TRBD2 (5 bases each). The CDR3 spans 15 residues. CDR1 and CDR2 from the germline V gene are LNHNV and YYDKDF (reference sequence). V was pared by 1 base and J by 3 bases, with 13 bases between. Here the CDR3 reads CATSRAGSGIYEQYF. Written as DNA, the CDR3 is TGTGCCACCAGCAGAGCGGGATCAGGGATCTACGAGCAGTACTTC.

The chain couples TRBV6-1 to TRBJ2-3, with 7 bases fitting TRBD2. CDR1 MNHNS and CDR2 SASEGT come from the germline V gene. The length of the CDR3 is 17 residues. V dropped 3 bases and J dropped 3; count of bases not matched to a gene: 12. The CDR3 sequence is CASSDAILALETDTQYF. The CDR3 nucleotides read TGTGCCAGCAGTGACGCCATACTAGCGTTGGAAACAGATACGCAGTATTTT.

This clonotype turned up a few times. The chain employs TRBV29-1 and TRBJ2-5; 8 bases fit TRBD1. Judging by the DNA end, TRBJ2-1 fits better; the J call may be wrong. The CDR3 length is 13 residues. Germline-derived CDR1 and CDR2 are SQVTM and ANQGSEA. CDR3 DNA: TGCAGCGTTGGGGACAGGAGGCTTCATGAGCAGTTCTTC. Encoded protein: CSVGDRRLHEQFF.

The chain has TRBV18 and TRBJ2-5, with unresolved D. Germline V lookup: CDR1 KGHSH, CDR2 LQKENI. Trimming took 4 bases from V and 5 from J, leaving 11 bases between them. There are 13 residues in the CDR3. Here the CDR3 reads CASSRPDWETQYF. CDR3 nucleotide sequence: TGTGCCAGCTCACGGCCGGATTGGGAGACCCAGTACTTC.

This chain connects TRBV20-1 to TRBJ2-2; TRBD1 matches 8 bases. The V gene's germline CDR1 is DFQATT and CDR2 SNEGSKA (reference sequence). J was trimmed by 5 bases and V by 3 bases; bases with no gene match: 11. The CDR3 sequence is 16 residues long. CDR3 region: CSARGPGTGLTGELFF. DNA of the CDR3: TGCAGTGCTAGGGGCCCCGGGACAGGCCTTACCGGGGAGCTGTTTTTT.

This CDR3 is CASSFGSLGNEQFF. CDR3 bases: TGTGCCAGCAGCTTCGGGTCCTTGGGGAATGAGCAGTTCTTC. This chain uses TRBV5-6 with TRBJ2-1; D is unclear. In germline, CDR1 is SGHDT, CDR2 YYEEEE. Trimming pared 2 bases from V and 7 bases from J, leaving 13 bases between. The CDR3 is 14 amino acids.

A single count supports this clonotype. The chain joins TRBV9 to TRBJ1-2; tentatively, D is TRBD1 (6 bases). CDR1 and CDR2 from the germline V gene are SGDLS and YYNGEE. The CDR3 length is 14 residues. V was clipped by 4 bases and J by 4 bases, with 14 bases between them. The CDR3: CASSLEGGSYGYTF. The CDR3 bases are TGTGCCAGCAGCTTGGAAGGGGGTTCCTATGGCTACACCTTC.

This clonotype turned up a few times. The V call is TRBV12-3 or TRBV12-4, the J call TRBJ2-7, with D perhaps matching TRBD1 (6 bases). V was cut by 0 bases and J by 2 bases, with 14 bases left in between. CDR3 length equals 16 residues. Here the CDR3 DNA reads TGTGCCAGCAGTTTAGCCATCTCGGCAGGGGCCTACGAGCAGTACTTC. Its translation: CASSLAISAGAYEQYF.

The chain has TRBV7-2 and TRBJ1-1; 8 nucleotides agree with TRBD1. V lost 2 bases and J lost 1; bases outside the gene matches: 15. This CDR3 contains 19 residues. The V gene's germline CDR1 is SGHTA and CDR2 FQGNSA. In DNA form, the CDR3 reads TGTGCCAGCAGCTTATTTAATGTCGGACAGGGCTTTAGGAACACTGAAGCTTTCTTT. It specifies CASSLFNVGQGFRNTEAFF.

This clonotype was counted ten times or more. As DNA, the CDR3 is TGTGCCAGCAGTTATAGCGGGAGAGCCCAAGAGACCCAGTACTTC. Translation: CASSYSGRAQETQYF. The genes are TRBV28 and TRBJ2-5; 9 nucleotides line up with TRBD2. The CDR3 consists of 15 residues. After removal of 4 bases from V and 1 base from J, the junction contained 4 bases not matched to a gene. From germline, CDR1 is MDHEN and CDR2 SYDVKM.

The chain carries TRBV6-4 and TRBJ2-2; D not certain. This CDR3 contains 13 residues. Trimming removed 3 bases from V and 6 bases from J, with 8 bases in between. The germline V gene encodes CDR1 MRHNA and CDR2 SNTAGT. The CDR3 DNA reads as TGTGCCAGCAGTGAGTTGTTCGCCGGGGAGCTGTTTTTT. As protein: CASSELFAGELFF.

The rearrangement joins TRBV7-9 to TRBJ2-7, with TRBD1 as a possible D gene (6 bases). The CDR3 totals 15 residues. Germline V gives CDR1 SEHNR, CDR2 FQNEAQ (reference sequence). V lost 7 bases, J lost 1 base, and 17 bases lay in between. The CDR3 DNA reads as TGTGCCAGCAATGCACAGGGAGCGGCTTCCTACGAGCAGTACTTC. Translation gives CASNAQGAASYEQYF.

This clonotype was detected a few times. J is TRBJ1-4 and V is TRBV27; 10 nucleotides align to TRBD1. V shed 4 bases, J shed 10 bases, and the junction held 0 bases outside the gene matches. CDR3 length: 12 amino acids. Germline CDR1 reads MNHEY; CDR2 reads SMNVEV (reference sequence). The CDR3 sequence: CASSWTGGKLFF. The CDR3 DNA is TGTGCCAGCAGTTGGACAGGGGGAAAACTGTTTTTT.

This clonotype was observed a few times. V usage is TRBV20-1 and J usage is TRBJ2-3, with D unclear. The germline gives CDR1 DFQATT, CDR2 SNEGSKA (reference sequence). The CDR3 consists of 14 residues. CDR3 region: CSAPRMGFSDTQYF. For the CDR3, the DNA is TGCAGCGCTCCTCGGATGGGGTTTTCAGATACGCAGTATTTT.

The chain uses TRBV15 and TRBJ1-6; 8 nucleotides align to TRBD1. CDR3 length equals 15 residues. CDR1 LNHNV and CDR2 YYDKDF come from the germline V gene (reference sequence). V was clipped by 1 base and J by 9 bases; unmatched bases: 5. Here the CDR3 reads CATSRVGTGGSPLHF. For the CDR3, the DNA is TGTGCCACCAGCAGAGTAGGGACAGGCGGTTCACCCCTCCACTTT.

This chain connects TRBV7-2 to TRBJ1-3; 8 bases line up with TRBD1. The V and J ends lost 3 bases and 0 bases, in that order; junction bases with no gene match: 7. Germline loops: CDR1 SGHTA, CDR2 FQGNSA. The CDR3 extends over 17 amino acids. The CDR3 is CASSFGTGASSGNTIYF. In DNA, the CDR3 is TGTGCCAGCAGCTTCGGGACAGGCGCCAGCTCTGGAAACACCATATATTTT.

The CDR3, as DNA: TGCAGTGCTGTTCAGAGCACAGATACGCAGTATTTT. Protein sequence: CSAVQSTDTQYF. The chain joins TRBV20-1 to TRBJ2-3; D unresolved. CDR1 is DFQATT, CDR2 SNEGSKA, per germline (reference sequence). CDR3 size: 12 residues. V lost 5 bases and J 0 bases, leaving 6 bases between the germline ends.

The V gene is TRBV20-1, the J gene TRBJ2-5; 10 bases line up with TRBD2. The J call is in doubt because the DNA end fits TRBJ2-7 better. The CDR3 length is 14 residues. Germline V gene sequence: CDR1 DFQATT, CDR2 SNEGSKA (reference sequence). The CDR3 sequence: CSATPSGRRNEQYF. DNA of the CDR3: TGCAGTGCTACCCCTAGCGGGAGAAGAAACGAGCAGTACTTC.

The chain links TRBV4-3 to TRBJ2-5; D remains ambiguous. There are 14 residues in the CDR3. Germline loops: CDR1 LGHNA, CDR2 YSLEER. The V and J ends lost 0 bases and 3 bases respectively, with 8 bases between them. The CDR3 DNA reads TGCGCCAGCAGCCAAGATGGAAGAGAAGAGACCCAGTACTTC. Encoded protein: CASSQDGREETQYF.

V and J are TRBV7-9 and TRBJ1-1, with D possibly matching TRBD1 (5 bases). V was trimmed by 4 bases and J by 6 bases, leaving 21 bases between them. CDR3 length equals 16 residues. In germline, CDR1 is SEHNR, CDR2 FQNEAQ (reference sequence). CDR3 nucleotides: TGTGCCAGCAGCTCCCAGCCGGGACGCAGGGACCCTGAAGCTTTCTTT. Protein sequence: CASSSQPGRRDPEAFF. The variable domain in full, completed from reference TRBV7-9 and TRBJ1-1, reads DTGVSQNPRHKITKRGQNVTFRCDPISEHNRLYWYRQTLGQGPEFLTYFQNEAQLEKSRLLSDRFSAERPKGSFSTLEIQRTEQGDSAMYLCASSSQPGRRDPEAFFGQGTRLTVV.

This clonotype occurred many times. Here the CDR3 reads CSVTDYEQYF. Written as DNA, the CDR3 is TGCAGTGTCACGGACTACGAGCAGTACTTC. The chain employs TRBV20-1 and TRBJ2-7; D not certain. Trimming stripped 7 bases from V and 3 bases from J, with 7 bases between. The germline gives CDR1 DFQATT, CDR2 SNEGSKA (reference sequence). CDR3 size: 10 residues.

The rearrangement links TRBV12-3 or TRBV12-4 to TRBJ1-2; TRBD1 matches 8 bases. After removal of 7 bases from V and 6 bases from J, the junction contained 4 bases not matched to a gene. The CDR3 extends over 12 amino acids. The CDR3 nucleotides read TGTGCCAGCACCCTGACAGGGGATGGCTACACCTTC. Translation gives CASTLTGDGYTF.

The chain combines TRBV20-1 with TRBJ2-1; TRBD1 aligns across 7 bases. CDR1 is DFQATT and CDR2 is SNEGSKA in the germline V gene (reference sequence). CDR3 size: 11 residues. The junction had 9 bases not matched to a gene; V was cut back by 5 bases and J by 14 bases. DNA of the CDR3: TGCAGTGCTGAGACCGGACAGGCTAAGTTCTTC. Encoded protein: CSAETGQAKFF.

The chain employs TRBV12-3 or TRBV12-4 and TRBJ2-5, with D possibly being TRBD2 (5 bases). The CDR3 runs to 15 residues. The V gene lost 4 bases and the J gene lost 4 bases, with 16 bases spanning the gap. For the CDR3, the DNA is TGTGCCAGCAGTTCCTACTCGCGGGCGGGAGAGACCCAGTACTTC. Its protein product is CASSSYSRAGETQYF.

The chain joins TRBV4-1 to TRBJ1-2; weak D call: TRBD1 (6 bases). Trimming took 0 bases from V and 4 from J, leaving 12 bases between them. CDR1 is MGHRA and CDR2 is YSYEKL in the germline V gene. CDR3 length: 15 amino acids. The CDR3 region has the DNA TGCGCCAGCAGCCAAGACTTAGGACAGACCTATGGCTACACCTTC. Protein product: CASSQDLGQTYGYTF.

Details on this clonotype: The junction differs from germline at one of its ends, possibly a read error. This sequence joins TRBV7-2 and TRBJ2-5; no reliable D call. The CDR3 extends over 12 amino acids. The germline V gene has CDR1 SGHTA and CDR2 FQGNSA. The CDR3 region has the DNA TGTGCCAGCAGCTTAGTTCCCTCCCGCACGTTCTTC. Amino acids: CASSLVPSRTFF.